This T cell receptor beta chain was found in a study of T cell responses to AZD1222 COVID-19 vaccine. Method: immunoSEQ multiplex PCR; TCRdb's copy keeps in-frame clones and lacks some. The table lists around 150,000 clones, roughly 90% of them singletons. CDR3 size: 14 residues. Germline lookup yields CDR1 MNHEY and CDR2 SMNVEV (reference sequence). The V end lost 2 bases, the J end lost 7 bases, and 15 bases lay between the germline ends. This clone was detected many times. The chain combines TRBV27 with TRBJ2-7; D is ambiguous. The receptor comes from an adult in good health. Specimen: peripheral blood, collected on day 0 of AZD1222 vaccination. DNA of the CDR3: TGTGCCAGCAGTTTAATCGGTGGGCCTTGGGAGCAGTACTTC. It yields the protein CASSLIGGPWEQYF.